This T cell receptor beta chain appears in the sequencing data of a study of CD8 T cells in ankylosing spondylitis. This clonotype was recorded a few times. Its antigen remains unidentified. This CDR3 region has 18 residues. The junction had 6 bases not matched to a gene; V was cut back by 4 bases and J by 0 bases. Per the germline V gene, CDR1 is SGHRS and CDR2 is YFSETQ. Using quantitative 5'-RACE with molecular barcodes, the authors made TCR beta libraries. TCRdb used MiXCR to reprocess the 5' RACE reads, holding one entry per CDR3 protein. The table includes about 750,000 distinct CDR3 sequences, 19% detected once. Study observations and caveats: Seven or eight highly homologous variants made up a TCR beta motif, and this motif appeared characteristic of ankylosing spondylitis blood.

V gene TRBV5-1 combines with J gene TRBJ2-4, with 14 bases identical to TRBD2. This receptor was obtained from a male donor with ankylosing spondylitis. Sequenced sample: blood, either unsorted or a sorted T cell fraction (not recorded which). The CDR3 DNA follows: TGCGCCAGCAGCCCGGGACTAGCGGGAGCCATAGCCAAAAACATTCAGTACTTC. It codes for CASSPGLAGAIAKNIQYF.